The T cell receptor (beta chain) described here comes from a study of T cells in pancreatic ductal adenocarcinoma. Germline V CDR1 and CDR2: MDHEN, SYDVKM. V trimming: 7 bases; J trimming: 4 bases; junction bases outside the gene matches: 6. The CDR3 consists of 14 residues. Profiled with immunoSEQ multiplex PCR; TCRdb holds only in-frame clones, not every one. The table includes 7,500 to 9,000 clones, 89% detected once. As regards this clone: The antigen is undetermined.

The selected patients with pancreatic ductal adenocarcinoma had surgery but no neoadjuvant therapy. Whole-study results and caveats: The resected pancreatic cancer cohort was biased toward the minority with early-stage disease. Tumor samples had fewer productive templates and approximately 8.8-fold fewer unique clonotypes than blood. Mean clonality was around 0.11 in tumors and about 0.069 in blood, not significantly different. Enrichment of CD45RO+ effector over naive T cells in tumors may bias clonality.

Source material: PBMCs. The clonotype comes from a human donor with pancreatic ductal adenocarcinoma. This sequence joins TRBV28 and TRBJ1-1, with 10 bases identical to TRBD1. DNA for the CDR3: TGTGCCAGCACCCTGGACAGGGGGAGCACTGAAGCTTTCTTT. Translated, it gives CASTLDRGSTEAFF.